This T cell receptor beta chain comes out of a study of identical twins. Study-level findings and limits: There was more out-of-frame TCR alpha sharing in monozygotic twins than models estimated.

In every case, the donor was a healthy Caucasian. One entry per CDR3 protein, called by TCRdb with MiXCR from the 5' RACE reads. The table has roughly 470,000 distinct CDR3 sequences, around an eighth seen once; the top ten hold 0.95% to 1%. Note on this clonotype: Its antigen is as yet unknown.

With 3 bases removed from V and 3 bases from J, the gap between germline ends came to 4 bases. CDR3 length equals 12 residues. These sequences were also reported in another study, on yellow fever vaccine responses in identical twins.

The receptor's source is a young woman in good health. Sequences were obtained from CD4+ T cells sorted from blood. V usage is TRBV12-3 or TRBV12-4 and J usage is TRBJ2-3; unclear D gene. Written as DNA, the CDR3 is TGTGCCAGCAGTTTTCTGACAGATACGCAGTATTTT. Its translation is CASSFLTDTQYF.